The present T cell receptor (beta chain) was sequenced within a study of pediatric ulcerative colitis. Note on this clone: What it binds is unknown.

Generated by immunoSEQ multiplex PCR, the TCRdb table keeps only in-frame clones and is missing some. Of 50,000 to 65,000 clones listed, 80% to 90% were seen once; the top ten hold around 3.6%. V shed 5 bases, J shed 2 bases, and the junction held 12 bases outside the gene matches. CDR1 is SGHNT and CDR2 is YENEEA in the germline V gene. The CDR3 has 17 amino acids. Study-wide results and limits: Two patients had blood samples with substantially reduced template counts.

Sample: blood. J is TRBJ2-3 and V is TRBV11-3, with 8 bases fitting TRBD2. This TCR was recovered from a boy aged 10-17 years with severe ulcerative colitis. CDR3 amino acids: CASSPEVTSGLTDTQYF. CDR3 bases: TGTGCCAGCAGCCCCGAGGTTACTAGCGGTCTCACAGATACGCAGTATTTT.